The 9 T cell receptor beta chains listed next were all sequenced from one sample in a study of shared clonotypes between healthy human individuals. Assay used: immunoSEQ multiplex PCR; TCRdb lists only in-frame clones, some missing. Of about 1 million clones in the sample, around four fifths were seen once. The sequencing input was memory CD4+ T cells sorted from blood. Specified subset: CD45RA-negative fraction. The receptors stem from a young man in good health.

The genes are TRBV5-6 and TRBJ2-2, with a weak D call TRBD2 (6 bases). Trimming cost V 3 bases and J 6 bases, with 12 bases left between them. The germline V gene has CDR1 SGHDT and CDR2 YYEEEE. The CDR3 is 14 residues long. The DNA for the CDR3 is TGTGCCAGCAGCTCGGGACTTTACGCCGGGGAGCTGTTTTTT. Protein product: CASSSGLYAGELFF.

The chain uses TRBV14 and TRBJ2-3; 7 nucleotides line up with TRBD2. Per germline, CDR1 SGHDN and CDR2 FVKESK. V was pared by 0 bases and J by 6 bases, with 6 bases of the junction left unmatched. The CDR3 has 15 amino acids. CDR3 in DNA: TGTGCCAGCAGCCAAGATTGGCGGGAGAGGGATACGCAGTATTTT. Translated: CASSQDWRERDTQYF.

This clone came up a few times. The CDR3 bases are TGTGCCTGGAGACTTGACTACGACACTGAAGCTTTCTTT. Translating it yields CAWRLDYDTEAFF. The V gene is TRBV30, the J gene TRBJ1-1, with D hard to call. CDR1 GTSNPN and CDR2 SVGIG come from the germline V gene (reference sequence). The CDR3 loop spans 13 amino acids. V shed 3 bases and J shed 3 bases, with 11 bases lying between them.

The V and J genes are TRBV6-1 and TRBJ2-7; 11 nucleotides match TRBD2. Germline CDR1 MNHNS, CDR2 SASEGT. Trimming cost V 7 bases and J 6 bases; bases outside gene matches: 8. This CDR3 comprises 14 residues. The CDR3 here is CASTLAGDDGEQYF. CDR3 DNA: TGTGCCAGCACACTAGCGGGGGATGATGGCGAGCAGTACTTC.

V gene TRBV25-1 combines with J gene TRBJ1-2, with a possible D match to TRBD1 (6 bases). Looked up from germline, CDR1 is MGHDK and CDR2 is SYGVNS. The CDR3 is 12 amino acids. V was trimmed by 1 base and J by 7 bases, leaving 7 bases between them. CDR3 bases: TGTGCCAGCAGTGAATCAGGGGCTGGCTACACCTTC. The encoded protein is CASSESGAGYTF.

The J gene is TRBJ1-5, the V gene TRBV20-1, with 10 bases matching TRBD1. Germline lookup yields CDR1 DFQATT and CDR2 SNEGSKA (reference sequence). The J segment lost 12 bases and the V segment lost 6 bases, leaving 5 bases of the junction unmatched. The CDR3 consists of 11 residues. The CDR3 nucleotides read TGCAGTGCCGGCGGACAGGGGGGCCAGCATTTT. Translating gives CSAGGQGGQHF.

The chain recombines TRBV11-3 with TRBJ2-5; D is unresolved. CDR3 length: 13 residues. In germline, CDR1 is SGHNT, CDR2 YENEEA. V was trimmed by 2 bases and J by 2 bases, leaving 6 bases between them. The CDR3 loop is CASSLSQQETQYF. Here the CDR3 DNA reads TGTGCCAGCAGCTTATCTCAGCAAGAGACCCAGTACTTC.

This chain joins TRBV11-2 and TRBJ1-1, with D perhaps matching TRBD1 (6 bases). The V end lost 4 bases, the J end lost 4 bases, and 19 bases lay between the germline ends. The CDR3 spans 16 residues. The germline V gene has CDR1 SGHAT and CDR2 FQNNGV. Written as DNA, the CDR3 is TGTGCCAGCAGCTGGGGAGACCAGGGGATTAGCACTGAAGCTTTCTTT. Its translation: CASSWGDQGISTEAFF. Drawing the rest from reference TRBV11-2 and TRBJ1-1, the complete variable domain is EAGVAQSPRYKIIEKRQSVAFWCNPISGHATLYWYQQILGQGPKLLIQFQNNGVVDDSQLPKDRFSAERLKGVDSTLKIQPAKLEDSAVYLCASSWGDQGISTEAFFGQGTRLTVV.

This chain joins TRBV11-2 and TRBJ1-6; tentative D call: TRBD1 (6 bases). This CDR3 region has 15 residues. V lost 5 bases to trimming and J lost 7 bases, with 15 bases between them. Germline assignment: CDR1 SGHAT and CDR2 FQNNGV. CDR3 nucleotide sequence: TGTGCCAGCAGCGTTCTTTCGGGGGCGAATTCACCCCTCCACTTT. This translates into CASSVLSGANSPLHF.